Presented here are 26 T cell receptor beta chains from one specimen sequenced in a study of cytomegalovirus exposure and HLA in healthy donors. Primers for the PCR totalled 60 Vbeta and 13 Jbeta. Method: immunoSEQ multiplex PCR; TCRdb's copy keeps in-frame clones and lacks some. The sample has 150,000 or so clones, roughly 80% seen once. The sample consisted of PBMCs. Every receptor here comes from a man aged 25-45 years in good health and CMV-seropositive.

This chain links TRBV7-8 with TRBJ2-7, with D perhaps TRBD2 (7 bases). The CDR3 totals 15 residues. Germline V gives CDR1 SGHVS, CDR2 FQNEAQ. The ends were cut back, 1 base at V and 3 bases at J, with 13 bases in the middle. CDR3 nucleotides: TGTGCCAGCAGCTTAGAGGGAGGGGGGAACTACGAGCAGTACTTC. Translation gives CASSLEGGGNYEQYF.

The chain joins TRBV9 to TRBJ2-3; 12 bases align to TRBD2. Germline V gives CDR1 SGDLS, CDR2 YYNGEE. After removal of 0 bases from V and 8 bases from J, the junction contained 7 bases not matched to a gene. This CDR3 is built from 16 residues. CDR3 loop: CASSVGLAGAFGTQYF. CDR3 sequence (DNA): TGTGCCAGCAGCGTAGGACTAGCGGGAGCTTTCGGTACGCAGTATTTT.

The V call is TRBV28, the J call TRBJ1-5; TRBD1 is a possible D gene (5 bases). V gave up 4 bases and J gave up 7 bases, with 17 bases separating them. The length of the CDR3 is 15 residues. Germline V gene sequence: CDR1 MDHEN, CDR2 SYDVKM. The CDR3 reads CASSSQALGGQPQHF. The CDR3 DNA follows: TGTGCCAGCAGTTCTCAGGCGTTGGGGGGACAGCCCCAGCATTTT.

This clone was seen only a few times. The rearrangement joins TRBV4-1 to TRBJ1-4, with D uncertain. The CDR3 is 16 residues long. Trimming cost V 1 base and J 0 bases, with 9 bases left between them. Germline CDR1 MGHRA, CDR2 YSYEKL. The CDR3, as DNA: TGCGCCAGCAGCCAAGGAGGGTATACAACTAATGAAAAACTGTTTTTT. Its protein is CASSQGGYTTNEKLFF.

The chain carries TRBV4-1 and TRBJ1-2; D unclear. V was clipped by 1 base and J by 6 bases, with 18 bases between them. This CDR3 comprises 16 residues. Germline assignment: CDR1 MGHRA and CDR2 YSYEKL. This CDR3 reads CASSQGRAKQSNGYTF. For the CDR3, the DNA is TGCGCCAGCAGCCAAGGGAGGGCCAAACAATCCAATGGCTACACCTTC.

The chain couples TRBV27 to TRBJ2-2; D is possibly TRBD2 (6 bases). CDR1 MNHEY and CDR2 SMNVEV come from the germline V gene (reference sequence). The CDR3 is 16 residues long. Trimming cost V 5 bases and J 3 bases, with 16 bases left between them. The CDR3 reads CASSASHTGDTGELFF. The CDR3 DNA reads as TGTGCCAGCAGTGCCTCTCATACGGGGGACACCGGGGAGCTGTTTTTT.

The J gene is TRBJ2-7, the V gene TRBV28, with a weak D call TRBD2 (6 bases). V was shortened by 4 bases and J by 0 bases, with 16 bases between the two germline ends. Looked up from germline, CDR1 is MDHEN and CDR2 is SYDVKM. This CDR3 contains 16 residues. This chain's CDR3 is CASSSAGSGYSYEQYF. CDR3 coding DNA: TGTGCCAGCAGTTCAGCTGGTAGCGGATACTCCTACGAGCAGTACTTC. Complete variable domain (other parts from reference TRBV28 and TRBJ2-7): DVKVTQSSRYLVKRTGEKVFLECVQDMDHENMFWYRQDPGLGLRLIYFSYDVKMKEKGDIPEGYSVSREKKERFSLILESASTNQTSMYLCASSSAGSGYSYEQYFGPGTRLTVT.

This clone was seen more than once but under ten times. The chain recombines TRBV29-1 with TRBJ2-1; perhaps TRBD2 as D (5 bases). CDR3 length equals 14 residues. Between the trimmed V and J ends, which lost 4 bases and 10 bases, there was a span of 20 bases. Germline CDR1 SQVTM, CDR2 ANQGSEA. The CDR3 loop reads CSVGGYWVPGEQFF. The CDR3 DNA is TGCAGCGTTGGGGGTTATTGGGTGCCGGGGGAGCAGTTCTTC.

The CDR3 region is CASSPTRQGAYEQYF. The CDR3 bases are TGTGCCAGCTCACCAACACGACAGGGGGCTTACGAGCAGTACTTC. The rearrangement uses TRBV18 and TRBJ2-7; 10 positions agree with TRBD1. This CDR3 is 15 amino acids long. After removal of 2 bases from V and 4 bases from J, the junction contained 5 bases not matched to a gene. CDR1 and CDR2 (germline): KGHSH, LQKENI.

This clone was counted a single time. The chain couples TRBV19 to TRBJ1-5; 7 bases are a match to TRBD1. V was pared by 10 bases and J by 4 bases, with 7 bases of the junction left unmatched. Germline V gives CDR1 LNHDA, CDR2 SQIVND (reference sequence). This CDR3 region has 13 residues. The CDR3 nucleotides are TGTGCCACCGGGGACAGTTTAAATCAGCCCCAGCATTTT. It yields the protein CATGDSLNQPQHF. Complete variable domain (other parts from reference TRBV19 and TRBJ1-5): DGGITQSPKYLFRKEGQNVTLSCEQNLNHDAMYWYRQDPGQGLRLIYYSQIVNDFQKGDIAEGYSVSREKKESFPLTVTSAQKNPTAFYLCATGDSLNQPQHFGDGTRLSIL.

The V call is TRBV27, the J call TRBJ2-7, with 9 bases aligning to TRBD1. Trimming removed 5 bases from V and 4 bases from J; junction bases left unmatched: 6. CDR1 is MNHEY, CDR2 SMNVEV, per germline (reference sequence). This CDR3 region has 14 residues. Here the CDR3 DNA reads TGTGCCAGCAGTGATTGGACAGGGGAATACGAGCAGTACTTC. It specifies CASSDWTGEYEQYF.

The chain carries TRBV6-1 and TRBJ2-7; 12 nucleotides agree with TRBD1. Looked up from germline, CDR1 is MNHNS and CDR2 is SASEGT. The CDR3 sequence is 14 residues long. V was pared by 8 bases and J by 6 bases, with 8 bases of the junction left unmatched. Here the CDR3 reads CASARDRGRCEQYF. CDR3 sequence (DNA): TGTGCCAGCGCCCGGGACAGGGGGCGCTGCGAGCAGTACTTC.

The chain employs TRBV6-6 and TRBJ2-1; D is possibly TRBD2 (6 bases). Germline V gene sequence: CDR1 MNHNY, CDR2 SVGAGI (reference sequence). The ends were cut back, 7 bases at V and 7 bases at J, with 20 bases in the middle. There are 15 residues in the CDR3. The CDR3 loop reads CASTDQGTPKNEQFF. The CDR3 DNA reads as TGTGCCAGCACCGACCAAGGGACTCCTAAAAATGAGCAGTTCTTC.

The gene calls are TRBV6-1 and TRBJ1-5, with D possibly matching TRBD1 (6 bases). The V gene's germline CDR1 is MNHNS and CDR2 SASEGT. The CDR3 sequence is 14 residues long. V lost 9 bases and J lost 11, with 23 bases in between. The CDR3 DNA reads as TGTGCCAGTGAGACAGGACCCTTCGGACATGCCCAGCATTTT. As protein: CASETGPFGHAQHF.

The V and J genes are TRBV6-4 and TRBJ1-2; D might be TRBD1 (6 bases). Trimming removed 3 bases from V and 14 bases from J, with 16 bases in between. Germline loops: CDR1 MRHNA, CDR2 SNTAGT. The CDR3 covers 12 residues. CDR3 coding DNA: TGTGCCAGCAGTGAGGACAGACGCGAGGCAACCTTC. Protein product: CASSEDRREATF.

This chain joins TRBV5-1 and TRBJ2-3; D is perhaps TRBD1 (6 bases). This CDR3 is 15 amino acids long. V lost 3 bases, J lost 3 bases, and 14 bases lay in between. Germline CDR1 reads SGHRS; CDR2 reads YFSETQ. The CDR3 nucleotides read TGCGCCAGCAGCTCATACAGGGTTGGTACAGATACGCAGTATTTT. This sequence encodes CASSSYRVGTDTQYF.

The rearrangement uses TRBV27 and TRBJ1-2, with TRBD1 as a possible D gene (6 bases). Trimming stripped 0 bases from V and 6 bases from J, with 11 bases between. This CDR3 has 14 residues. CDR1 and CDR2 from the germline V gene are MNHEY and SMNVEV (reference sequence). CDR3 sequence (DNA): TGTGCCAGCAGTTTATCTAGCAGGGGACATGGCTACACCTTC. Protein sequence: CASSLSSRGHGYTF.

The chain couples TRBV10-3 to TRBJ2-1, with a weak D call TRBD2 (6 bases). The CDR3 covers 15 residues. Germline CDR1 and CDR2: ENHRY and SYGVKD. The V gene lost 3 bases and the J gene lost 7 bases, with 16 bases spanning the gap. The DNA for the CDR3 is TGTGCCATCAGTGATTTAAAACTAGCTAATAATGAGCAGTTCTTC. It translates to CAISDLKLANNEQFF.

This chain connects TRBV7-9 to TRBJ1-1; D not certain. The CDR3 is 13 amino acids. CDR1 SEHNR and CDR2 FQNEAQ come from the germline V gene (reference sequence). The V gene lost 1 base and the J gene lost 3 bases, with 6 bases spanning the gap. Here the CDR3 reads CASSLEGDTEAFF. The CDR3 nucleotides read TGTGCCAGCAGCTTAGAGGGAGACACTGAAGCTTTCTTT.

As concerns this clone: Other nucleotide sequences from this sample produce the same CDR3. The chain links TRBV6-5 to TRBJ1-1; 8 bases line up with TRBD1. The CDR3 contains 13 residues. The V and J ends lost 5 bases and 3 bases, in that order; junction bases with no gene match: 2. Germline V lookup: CDR1 MNHEY, CDR2 SVGAGI. CDR3 in DNA: TGTGCCAGCAGTACGGACAGGGACACTGAAGCTTTCTTT. As protein: CASSTDRDTEAFF.

The chain carries TRBV9 and TRBJ2-7; tentatively, D is TRBD1 (5 bases). The CDR3 has 13 amino acids. V was trimmed by 2 bases and J by 4 bases, leaving 10 bases between them. CDR1 is SGDLS and CDR2 is YYNGEE in the germline V gene. The CDR3 protein is CASSVDSGYEQYF. The CDR3 coding sequence is TGTGCCAGCAGCGTCGACAGTGGTTACGAGCAGTACTTC.

The rearrangement uses TRBV21-1 and TRBJ2-5; the table's D call of TRBD1 was not tested on the DNA. TRBV21-1 represents a pseudogene. The CDR3 spans 15 residues. The CDR3 spells CASSNDTGIQETQYF. CDR3 bases: TGTGCCAGCAGCAATGACACAGGGATCCAAGAGACCCAGTACTTC.

As regards this clone: Additional DNA sequences in this sample encode the identical CDR3. The chain uses TRBV4-2 and TRBJ1-3; 8 bases fit TRBD1. This CDR3 is built from 16 residues. V trimming: 0 bases; J trimming: 4 bases; junction bases outside the gene matches: 5. Germline assignment: CDR1 LGHNA and CDR2 YNFKEQ. The CDR3 nucleotides are TGTGCCAGCAGCCAAGAGTTGGCAGGGGGCGGAAACACCATATATTTT. Amino acids: CASSQELAGGGNTIYF.

V is TRBV19 and J is TRBJ2-2; a weak D match, TRBD1 (6 bases). This CDR3 comprises 18 residues. Trimming shortened V by 0 bases and J by 1 base, and 15 bases separated the two germline ends. Looked up from germline, CDR1 is LNHDA and CDR2 is SQIVND (reference sequence). In DNA, the CDR3 is TGTGCCAGTAGTATAGAGGCGGTTGGCAGGGGGAACACCGGGGAGCTGTTTTTT. Amino acids: CASSIEAVGRGNTGELFF.

In this sample, this clone turned up once. The chain links TRBV29-1 to TRBJ2-2; TRBD1 matches at 9 bases. V trimming: 5 bases; J trimming: 6 bases; junction bases outside the gene matches: 4. This CDR3 is built from 13 residues. The germline gives CDR1 SQVTM, CDR2 ANQGSEA. This CDR3 reads CSVLGQGPGELFF. The CDR3 DNA follows: TGCAGCGTTCTAGGACAGGGGCCCGGGGAGCTGTTTTTT.

J is TRBJ2-7 and V is TRBV29-1, with a possible D match to TRBD1 (6 bases). Trimming shortened V by 0 bases and J by 2 bases, and 11 bases separated the two germline ends. CDR1 and CDR2 from the germline V gene are SQVTM and ANQGSEA. The CDR3 spans 14 residues. The CDR3 loop is CSVEENRAPYEQYF. The CDR3 DNA is TGCAGCGTTGAAGAAAACAGGGCTCCCTACGAGCAGTACTTC.